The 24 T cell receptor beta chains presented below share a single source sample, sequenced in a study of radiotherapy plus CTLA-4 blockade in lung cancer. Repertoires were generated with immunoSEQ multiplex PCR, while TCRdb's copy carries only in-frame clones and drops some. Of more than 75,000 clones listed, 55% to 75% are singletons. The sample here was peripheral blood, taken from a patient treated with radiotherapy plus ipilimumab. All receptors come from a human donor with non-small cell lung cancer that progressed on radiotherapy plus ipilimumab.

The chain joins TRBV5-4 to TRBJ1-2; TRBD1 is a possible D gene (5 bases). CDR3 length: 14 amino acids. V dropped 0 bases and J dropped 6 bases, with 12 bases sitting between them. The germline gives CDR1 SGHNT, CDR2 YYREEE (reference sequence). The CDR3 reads CASSLVRGGNGYTF. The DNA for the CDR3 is TGTGCCAGCAGCTTGGTGCGGGGGGGAAATGGCTACACCTTC.

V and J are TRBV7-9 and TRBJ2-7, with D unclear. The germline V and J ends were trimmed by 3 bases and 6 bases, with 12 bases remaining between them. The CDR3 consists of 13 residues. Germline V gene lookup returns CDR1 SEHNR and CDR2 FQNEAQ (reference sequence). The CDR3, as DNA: TGTGCCAGCAGCTTCCCGAGTGTTTTCGAGCAGTACTTC. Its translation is CASSFPSVFEQYF.

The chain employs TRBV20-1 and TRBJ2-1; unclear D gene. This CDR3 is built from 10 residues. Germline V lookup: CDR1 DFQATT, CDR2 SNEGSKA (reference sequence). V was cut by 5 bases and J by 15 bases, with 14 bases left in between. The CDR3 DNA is TGCAGTGCTCACCCAGAGACGGGGTTCTTC. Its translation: CSAHPETGFF.

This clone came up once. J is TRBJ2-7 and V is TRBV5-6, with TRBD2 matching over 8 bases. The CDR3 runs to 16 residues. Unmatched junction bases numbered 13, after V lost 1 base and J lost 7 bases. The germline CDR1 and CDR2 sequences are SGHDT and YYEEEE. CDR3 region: CASSLFGLAQAGEQYF. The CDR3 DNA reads TGTGCCAGCAGCTTGTTTGGACTAGCTCAAGCGGGGGAGCAGTACTTC.

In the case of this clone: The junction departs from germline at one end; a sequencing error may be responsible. CDR3 DNA: TGTGCCAGCACCTTGGACGCGAACACCGGGGAGCTGTTTTTT. Translating gives CASTLDANTGELFF. The chain links TRBV5-6 to TRBJ2-2; D is unclear. This CDR3 comprises 14 residues. Germline V gives CDR1 SGHDT, CDR2 YYEEEE.

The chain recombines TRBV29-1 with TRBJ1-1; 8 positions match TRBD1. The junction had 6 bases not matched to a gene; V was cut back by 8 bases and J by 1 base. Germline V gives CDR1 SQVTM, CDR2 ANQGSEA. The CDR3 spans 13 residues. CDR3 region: CSFLGTGNTEAFF. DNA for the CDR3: TGCAGCTTCCTGGGGACAGGGAACACTGAAGCTTTCTTT.

CDR3 protein: CASSFRRYGYTF. Here the CDR3 DNA reads TGTGCCAGCAGTTTTCGCAGATATGGCTACACCTTC. The chain employs TRBV28 and TRBJ1-2; D is undetermined. Germline CDR1 and CDR2: MDHEN and SYDVKM. This CDR3 spans 12 amino acids. Trimming removed 3 bases from V and 5 bases from J, with 7 bases in between.

CDR3: CASSSGLISYEQYF. The CDR3 coding sequence is TGTGCCAGCAGTTCGGGACTAATTTCCTACGAGCAGTACTTC. The chain carries TRBV28 and TRBJ2-7, with 7 bases aligning to TRBD2. This CDR3 is built from 14 residues. The J segment lost 1 base and the V segment lost 4 bases, leaving 4 bases of the junction unmatched. Looked up from germline, CDR1 is MDHEN and CDR2 is SYDVKM.

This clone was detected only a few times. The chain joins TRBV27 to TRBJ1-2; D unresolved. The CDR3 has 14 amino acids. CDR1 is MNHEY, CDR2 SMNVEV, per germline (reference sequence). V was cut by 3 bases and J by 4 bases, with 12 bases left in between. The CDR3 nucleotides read TGTGCCAGCAGTTTTGCCTCCAGAGGCTATGGCTACACCTTC. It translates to CASSFASRGYGYTF.

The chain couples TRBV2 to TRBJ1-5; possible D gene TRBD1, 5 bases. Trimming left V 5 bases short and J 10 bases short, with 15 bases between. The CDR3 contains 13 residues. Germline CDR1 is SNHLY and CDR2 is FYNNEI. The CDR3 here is CASSIRLRGPQHF. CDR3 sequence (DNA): TGTGCCAGCAGTATACGGCTTAGGGGTCCCCAGCATTTT.

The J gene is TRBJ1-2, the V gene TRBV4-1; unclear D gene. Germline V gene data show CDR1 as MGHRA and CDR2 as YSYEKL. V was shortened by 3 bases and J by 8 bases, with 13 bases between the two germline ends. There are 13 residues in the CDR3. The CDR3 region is CASSHLEGNGYTF. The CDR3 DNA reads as TGCGCCAGCAGCCACCTGGAAGGTAACGGCTACACCTTC.

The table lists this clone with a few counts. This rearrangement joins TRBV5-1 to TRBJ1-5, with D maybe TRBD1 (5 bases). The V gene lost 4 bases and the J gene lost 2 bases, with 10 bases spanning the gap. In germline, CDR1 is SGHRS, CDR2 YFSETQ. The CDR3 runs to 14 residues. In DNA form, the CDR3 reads TGCGCCAGCAGCAAGTCGGGGGGCAATCAGCCCCAGCATTTT. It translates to CASSKSGGNQPQHF.

DNA of the CDR3: TGTGCCAGCAGTTCCAGTGGGTGGCAGTATGGCTACACCTTC. This codes for CASSSSGWQYGYTF. The chain carries TRBV27 and TRBJ1-2; D gene uncertain. V shed 4 bases and J shed 5 bases, with 14 bases lying between them. CDR3 size: 14 residues. Germline loops: CDR1 MNHEY, CDR2 SMNVEV (reference sequence).

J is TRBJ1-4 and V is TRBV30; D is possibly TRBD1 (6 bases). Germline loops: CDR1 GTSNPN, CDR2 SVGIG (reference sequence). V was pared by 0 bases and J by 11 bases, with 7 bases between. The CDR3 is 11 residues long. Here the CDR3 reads CAWSVQGKLFF. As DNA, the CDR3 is TGTGCCTGGAGTGTACAGGGTAAACTGTTTTTT.

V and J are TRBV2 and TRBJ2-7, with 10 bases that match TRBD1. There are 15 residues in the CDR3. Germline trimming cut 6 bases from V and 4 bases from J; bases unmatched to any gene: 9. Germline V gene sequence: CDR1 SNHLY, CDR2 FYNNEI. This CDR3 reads CASSSGTGEEYEQYF. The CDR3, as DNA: TGTGCCAGCAGCTCCGGGACAGGGGAGGAGTACGAGCAGTACTTC. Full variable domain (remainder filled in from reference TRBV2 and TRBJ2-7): EPEVTQTPSHQVTQMGQEVILRCVPISNHLYFYWYRQILGQKVEFLVSFYNNEISEKSEIFDDQFSVERPDGSNFTLKIRSTKLEDSAMYFCASSSGTGEEYEQYFGPGTRLTVT.

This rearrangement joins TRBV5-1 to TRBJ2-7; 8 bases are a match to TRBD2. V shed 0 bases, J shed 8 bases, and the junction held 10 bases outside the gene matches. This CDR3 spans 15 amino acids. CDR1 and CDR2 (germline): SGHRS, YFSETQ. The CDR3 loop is CASSLDPAGDIKQYF. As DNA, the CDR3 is TGCGCCAGCAGCTTGGATCCAGCGGGGGATATCAAGCAGTACTTC.

This CDR3 is CASSLRRDEQFF. The CDR3, as DNA: TGTGCCAGCAGCTTAAGAAGGGATGAGCAGTTCTTC. This chain links TRBV11-2 with TRBJ2-1; unclear D gene. The length of the CDR3 is 12 residues. Germline V gives CDR1 SGHAT, CDR2 FQNNGV. V gave up 2 bases and J gave up 8 bases, with 7 bases separating them.

CDR3 DNA: TGTGCCAGCAGCTTGTTACAGGGCAGCAATCAGCCCCAGCATTTT. Protein: CASSLLQGSNQPQHF. J is TRBJ1-5 and V is TRBV5-5; D possibly corresponds to TRBD1 (6 bases). Trimming shortened V by 1 base and J by 1 base, and 9 bases separated the two germline ends. This CDR3 contains 15 residues. The germline gives CDR1 SGHKS, CDR2 YYEKEE (reference sequence).

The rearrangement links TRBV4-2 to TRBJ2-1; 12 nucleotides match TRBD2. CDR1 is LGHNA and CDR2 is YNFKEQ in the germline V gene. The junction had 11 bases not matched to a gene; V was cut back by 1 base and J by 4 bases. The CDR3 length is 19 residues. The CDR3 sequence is CASSQASLAGGPLYNEQFF. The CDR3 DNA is TGTGCCAGCAGCCAAGCGAGTCTAGCGGGGGGGCCACTTTACAATGAGCAGTTCTTC.

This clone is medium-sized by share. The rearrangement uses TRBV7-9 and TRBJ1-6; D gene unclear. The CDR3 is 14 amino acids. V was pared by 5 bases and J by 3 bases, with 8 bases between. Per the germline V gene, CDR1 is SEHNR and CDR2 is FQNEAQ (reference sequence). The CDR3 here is CASSHRDYNSPLHF. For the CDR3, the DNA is TGTGCCAGCAGCCACCGGGACTATAATTCACCCCTCCACTTT.

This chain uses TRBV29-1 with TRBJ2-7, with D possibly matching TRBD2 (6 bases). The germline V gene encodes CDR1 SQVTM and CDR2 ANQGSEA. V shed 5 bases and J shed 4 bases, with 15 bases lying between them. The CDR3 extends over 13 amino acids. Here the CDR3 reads CSVRGRGGYEQYF. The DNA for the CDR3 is TGCAGCGTTCGTGGGAGAGGAGGGTACGAGCAGTACTTC.

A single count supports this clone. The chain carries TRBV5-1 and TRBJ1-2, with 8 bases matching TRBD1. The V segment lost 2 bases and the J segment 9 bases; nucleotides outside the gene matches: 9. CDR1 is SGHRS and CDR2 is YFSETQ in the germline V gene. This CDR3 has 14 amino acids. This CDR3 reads CASSLTGTGVSYTF. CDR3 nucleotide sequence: TGCGCCAGCAGCTTAACCGGGACAGGAGTGAGCTACACCTTC.

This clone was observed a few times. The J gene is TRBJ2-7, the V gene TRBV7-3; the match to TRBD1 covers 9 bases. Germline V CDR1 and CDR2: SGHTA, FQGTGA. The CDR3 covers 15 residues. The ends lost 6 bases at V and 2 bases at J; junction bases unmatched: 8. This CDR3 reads CASRPTGDRAYEQYF. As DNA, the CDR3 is TGTGCCAGCAGACCCACCGGGGACAGGGCCTACGAGCAGTACTTC.

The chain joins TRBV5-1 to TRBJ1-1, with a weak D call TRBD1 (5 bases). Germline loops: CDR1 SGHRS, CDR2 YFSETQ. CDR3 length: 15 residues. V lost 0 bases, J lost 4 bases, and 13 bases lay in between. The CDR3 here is CASSLAPGGGTEAFF. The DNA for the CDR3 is TGCGCCAGCAGCTTGGCCCCGGGGGGGGGCACTGAAGCTTTCTTT. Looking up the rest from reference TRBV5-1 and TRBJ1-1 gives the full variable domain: KAGVTQTPRYLIKTRGQQVTLSCSPISGHRSVSWYQQTPGQGLQFLFEYFSETQRNKGNFPGRFSGRQFSNSRSEMNVSTLELGDSALYLCASSLAPGGGTEAFFGQGTRLTVV.